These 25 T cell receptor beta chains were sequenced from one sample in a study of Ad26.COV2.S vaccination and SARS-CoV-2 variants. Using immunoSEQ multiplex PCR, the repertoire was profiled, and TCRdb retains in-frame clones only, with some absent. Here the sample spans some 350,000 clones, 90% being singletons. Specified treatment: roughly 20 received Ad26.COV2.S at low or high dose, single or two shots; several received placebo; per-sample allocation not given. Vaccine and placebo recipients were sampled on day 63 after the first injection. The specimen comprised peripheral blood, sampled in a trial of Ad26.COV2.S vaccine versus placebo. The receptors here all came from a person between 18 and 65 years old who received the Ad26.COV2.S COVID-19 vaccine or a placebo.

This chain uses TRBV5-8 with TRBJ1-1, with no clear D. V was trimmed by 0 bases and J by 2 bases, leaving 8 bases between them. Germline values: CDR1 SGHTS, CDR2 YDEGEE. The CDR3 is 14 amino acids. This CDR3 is CASSLERVNTEAFF. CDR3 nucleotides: TGTGCCAGCAGCTTGGAGCGTGTTAACACTGAAGCTTTCTTT.

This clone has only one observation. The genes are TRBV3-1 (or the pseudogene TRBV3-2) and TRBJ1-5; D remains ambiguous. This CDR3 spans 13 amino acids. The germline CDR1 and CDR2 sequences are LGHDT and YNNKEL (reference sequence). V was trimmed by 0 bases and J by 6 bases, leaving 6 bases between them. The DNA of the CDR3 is TGTGCCAGCAGCCAAGATAGGAGTCAGCCCCAGCATTTT. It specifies CASSQDRSQPQHF.

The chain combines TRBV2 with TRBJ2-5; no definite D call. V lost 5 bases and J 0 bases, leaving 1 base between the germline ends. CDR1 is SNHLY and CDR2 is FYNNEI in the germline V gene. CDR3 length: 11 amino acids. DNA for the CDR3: TGTGCCAGCAGTTACCAAGAGACCCAGTACTTC. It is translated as CASSYQETQYF.

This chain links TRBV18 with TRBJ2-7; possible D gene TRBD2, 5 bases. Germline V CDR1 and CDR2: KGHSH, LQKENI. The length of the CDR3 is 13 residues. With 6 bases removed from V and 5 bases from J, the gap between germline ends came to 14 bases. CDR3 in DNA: TGTGCCAGCTCTCTGGACTTAAGGAACGAGCAGTACGTC. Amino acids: CASSLDLRNEQYV.

DNA of the CDR3: TGTGCCAGCAGCGTAGAGGAGAGCTCCTACAATGAGCAGTTCTTC. The encoded protein is CASSVEESSYNEQFF. This sequence joins TRBV9 and TRBJ2-1, with D uncertain. Per germline, CDR1 SGDLS and CDR2 YYNGEE. V was shortened by 0 bases and J by 0 bases, with 7 bases between the two germline ends. The CDR3 runs to 15 residues.

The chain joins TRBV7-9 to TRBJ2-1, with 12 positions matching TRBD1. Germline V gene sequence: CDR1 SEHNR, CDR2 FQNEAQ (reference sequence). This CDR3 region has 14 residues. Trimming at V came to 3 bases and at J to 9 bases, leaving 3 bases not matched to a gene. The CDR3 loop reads CASSLGQGAGEQFF. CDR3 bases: TGTGCCAGCAGCTTGGGACAGGGGGCTGGTGAGCAGTTCTTC.

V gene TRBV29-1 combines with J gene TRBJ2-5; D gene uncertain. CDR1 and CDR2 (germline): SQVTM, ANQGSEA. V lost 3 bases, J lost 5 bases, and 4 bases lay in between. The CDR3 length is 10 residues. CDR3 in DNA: TGCAGCGTTGAGAGGGAGACCCAGTACTTC. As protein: CSVERETQYF.

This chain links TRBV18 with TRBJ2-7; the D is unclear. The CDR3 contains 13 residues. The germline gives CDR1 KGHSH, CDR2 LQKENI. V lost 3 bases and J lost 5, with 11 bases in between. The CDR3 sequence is CASSPHANDEQYV. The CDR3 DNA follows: TGTGCCAGCTCACCGCATGCGAATGACGAGCAGTACGTC.

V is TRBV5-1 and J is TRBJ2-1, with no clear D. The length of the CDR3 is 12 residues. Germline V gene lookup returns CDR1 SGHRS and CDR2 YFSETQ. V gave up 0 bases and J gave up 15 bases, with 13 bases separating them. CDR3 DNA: TGCGCCAGCAGCTTGGAGGCAAGCAGACTGTTCTTC. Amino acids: CASSLEASRLFF.

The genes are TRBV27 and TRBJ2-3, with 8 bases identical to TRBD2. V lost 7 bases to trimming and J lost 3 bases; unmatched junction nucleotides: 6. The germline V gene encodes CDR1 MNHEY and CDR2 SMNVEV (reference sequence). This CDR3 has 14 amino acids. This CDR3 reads CASKEREMTDTQYF. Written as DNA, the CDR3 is TGTGCCAGCAAGGAGCGGGAGATGACAGATACGCAGTATTTT.

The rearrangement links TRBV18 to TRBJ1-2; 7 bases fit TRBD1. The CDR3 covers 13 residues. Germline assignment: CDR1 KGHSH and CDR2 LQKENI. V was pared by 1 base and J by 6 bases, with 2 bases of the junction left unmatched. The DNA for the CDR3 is TGTGCCAGCTCACCACTCACAGGGGATGGCTACACCTTC. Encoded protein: CASSPLTGDGYTF.

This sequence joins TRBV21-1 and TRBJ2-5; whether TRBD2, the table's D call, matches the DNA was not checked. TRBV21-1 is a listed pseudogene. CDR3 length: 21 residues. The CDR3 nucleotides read TGTGCCAGCAGCAATGCGACTCTAGCGGGAGTAAAACAGAAATCCCAAGAGACCCAGTACTTC. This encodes CASSNATLAGVKQKSQETQYF.

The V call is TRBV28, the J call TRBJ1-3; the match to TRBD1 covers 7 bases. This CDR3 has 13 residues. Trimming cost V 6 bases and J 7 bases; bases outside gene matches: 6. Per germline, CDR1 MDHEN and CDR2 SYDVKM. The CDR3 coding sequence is TGTGCCAGCAGAAAAGACAGGGCGAACACCATATATTTT. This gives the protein CASRKDRANTIYF. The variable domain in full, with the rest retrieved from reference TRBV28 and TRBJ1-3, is DVKVTQSSRYLVKRTGEKVFLECVQDMDHENMFWYRQDPGLGLRLIYFSYDVKMKEKGDIPEGYSVSREKKERFSLILESASTNQTSMYLCASRKDRANTIYFGEGSWLTVV.

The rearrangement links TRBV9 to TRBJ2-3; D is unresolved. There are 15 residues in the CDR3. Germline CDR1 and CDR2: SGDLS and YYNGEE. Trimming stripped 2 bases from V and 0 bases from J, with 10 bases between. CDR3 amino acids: CASSVWAESTDTQYF. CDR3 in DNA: TGTGCCAGCAGCGTGTGGGCAGAAAGCACAGATACGCAGTATTTT.

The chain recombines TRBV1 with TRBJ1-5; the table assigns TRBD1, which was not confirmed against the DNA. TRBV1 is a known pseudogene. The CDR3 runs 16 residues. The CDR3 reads CTSRTGTGRCNQPQHF. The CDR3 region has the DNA TGCACCAGCAGGACCGGGACAGGGAGGTGTAATCAGCCCCAGCATTTT.

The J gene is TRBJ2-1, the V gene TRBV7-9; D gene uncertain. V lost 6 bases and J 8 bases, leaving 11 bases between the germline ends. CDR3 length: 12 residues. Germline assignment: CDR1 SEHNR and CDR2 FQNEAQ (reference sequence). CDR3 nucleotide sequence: TGTGCCAGCAGTCTAACTATGGATGAGCAGTTCTTC. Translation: CASSLTMDEQFF.

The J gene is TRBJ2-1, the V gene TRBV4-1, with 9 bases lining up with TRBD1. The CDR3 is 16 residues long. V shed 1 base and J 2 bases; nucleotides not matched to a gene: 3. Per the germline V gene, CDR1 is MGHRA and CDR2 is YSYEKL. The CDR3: CASSQGGTGTYNEQFF. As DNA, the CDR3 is TGCGCCAGCAGCCAAGGAGGGACAGGGACCTACAATGAGCAGTTCTTC.

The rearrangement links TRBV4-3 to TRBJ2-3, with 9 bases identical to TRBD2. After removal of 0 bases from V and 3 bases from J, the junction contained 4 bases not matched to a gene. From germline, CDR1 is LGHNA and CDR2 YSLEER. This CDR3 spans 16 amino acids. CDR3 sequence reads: CASSQDQGLATDTQYF. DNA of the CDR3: TGCGCCAGCAGCCAAGATCAGGGACTAGCTACAGATACGCAGTATTTT.

The DNA of the CDR3 is TGTGCCAGCAGCCAAGGGACATTACGTGCGGGAGCTTTCTTT. This translates into CASSQGTLRAGAFF. The rearrangement links TRBV7-2 to TRBJ1-1; tentatively, D is TRBD1 (6 bases). The CDR3 is made up of 14 amino acids. The germline V and J ends were trimmed by 5 bases and 10 bases, with 20 bases remaining between them. Per germline, CDR1 SGHTA and CDR2 FQGNSA.

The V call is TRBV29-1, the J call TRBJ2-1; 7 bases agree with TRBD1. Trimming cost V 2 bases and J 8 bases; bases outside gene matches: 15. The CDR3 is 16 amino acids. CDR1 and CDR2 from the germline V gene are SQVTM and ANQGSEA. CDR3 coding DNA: TGCAGCGTTGAAAACCCCGCTCAACAGGGGTTCGATGAGCAGTTCTTC. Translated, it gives CSVENPAQQGFDEQFF.

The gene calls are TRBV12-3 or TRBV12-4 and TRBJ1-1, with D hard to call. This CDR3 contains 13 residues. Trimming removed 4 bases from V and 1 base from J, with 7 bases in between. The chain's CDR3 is CASSWETNTEAFF. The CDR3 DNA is TGTGCCAGCAGTTGGGAAACGAACACTGAAGCTTTCTTT.

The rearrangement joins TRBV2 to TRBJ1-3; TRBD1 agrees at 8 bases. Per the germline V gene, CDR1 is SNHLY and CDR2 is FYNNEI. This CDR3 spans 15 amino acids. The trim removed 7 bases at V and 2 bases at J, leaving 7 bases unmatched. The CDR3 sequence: CASKRTGWAGNTIYF. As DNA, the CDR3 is TGTGCCAGCAAGCGGACAGGGTGGGCTGGAAACACCATATATTTT.

The CDR3 DNA is TGTGCCACCAGGAAGGGGGGGGCCCCCCCAACCGAATGGACAGATACGCAGTATTTT. Encoded protein: CATRKGGAPPTEWTDTQYF. The rearrangement uses TRBV15 and TRBJ2-3, with D perhaps matching TRBD2 (7 bases). The germline V gene has CDR1 LNHNV and CDR2 YYDKDF (reference sequence). This CDR3 is built from 19 residues. The V and J ends lost 6 bases and 3 bases respectively, with 28 bases between them. Drawing the rest from reference TRBV15 and TRBJ2-3, the complete variable domain is DAMVIQNPRYQVTQFGKPVTLSCSQTLNHNVMYWYQQKSSQAPKLLFHYYDKDFNNEADTPDNFQSRRPNTSFCFLDIRSPGLGDTAMYLCATRKGGAPPTEWTDTQYFGPGTRLTVL.

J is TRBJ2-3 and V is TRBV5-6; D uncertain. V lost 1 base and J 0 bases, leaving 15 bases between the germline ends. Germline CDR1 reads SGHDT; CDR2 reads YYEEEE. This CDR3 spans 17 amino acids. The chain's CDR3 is CASSLRWEARSTDTQYF. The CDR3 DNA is TGTGCCAGCAGCTTGAGGTGGGAAGCTAGGAGCACAGATACGCAGTATTTT.

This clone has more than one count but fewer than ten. The chain's CDR3 is CASSLGSGFTGELFF. DNA for the CDR3: TGTGCCAGCAGCTTGGGGTCAGGATTCACCGGGGAGCTGTTTTTT. The rearrangement uses TRBV7-9 and TRBJ2-2; D remains ambiguous. CDR3 size: 15 residues. The V gene's germline CDR1 is SEHNR and CDR2 FQNEAQ (reference sequence). Trimming pared 3 bases from V and 4 bases from J, leaving 12 bases between.